This paragraph covers one TCR beta chain sequence. The repertoire was sequenced with immunoSEQ multiplex PCR; TCRdb's copy has only in-frame clones and lacks some. The sample holds about half a million clones, 79% seen once. This entry belongs to a study of shared clonotypes between healthy human individuals. The CDR3 runs 15 residues. The germline V and J ends were trimmed by 1 base and 8 bases, with 17 bases remaining between them. CDR1 SGHTA and CDR2 FQGTGA come from the germline V gene. This receptor was identified in a woman in her thirties or forties in good health. Some clones in this sample may be carry-over from other donors' samples. This chain links TRBV7-3 with TRBJ1-1; maybe TRBD1 (5 bases). The specimen sequenced was PBMCs. The CDR3, as DNA: TGTGCCAGCAGCTTAAGGATGGGCACAGCAGGGGAAGCTTTCTTT. This translates into CASSLRMGTAGEAFF.